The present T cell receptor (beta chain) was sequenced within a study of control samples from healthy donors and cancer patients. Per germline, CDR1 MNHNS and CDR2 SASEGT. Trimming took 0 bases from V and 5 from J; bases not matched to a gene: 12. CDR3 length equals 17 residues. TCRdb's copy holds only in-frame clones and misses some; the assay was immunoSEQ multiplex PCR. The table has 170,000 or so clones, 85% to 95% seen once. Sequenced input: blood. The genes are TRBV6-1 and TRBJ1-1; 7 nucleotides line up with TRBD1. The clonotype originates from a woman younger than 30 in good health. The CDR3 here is CASSEAGYGDSDTEAFF. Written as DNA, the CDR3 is TGTGCCAGCAGTGAAGCAGGTTATGGGGACAGTGATACTGAAGCTTTCTTT.